This is a list of T cell receptor beta chains from one sample in a study of T cell responses to AZD1222 COVID-19 vaccine. Libraries were prepared by immunoSEQ multiplex PCR; TCRdb keeps only in-frame clonotypes and omits some of them. The table records approximately 150,000 clones, roughly nine tenths of them present only once. The sequencing here drew on peripheral blood, taken 28 days after the second AZD1222 dose. The receptors were gathered from an adult who received the AZD1222 COVID-19 vaccine. CDR3s include the opening cysteine and the closing phenylalanine or tryptophan. The order of the fields is clone size, J gene, D gene, V gene, CDR3 protein, CDR3 DNA. A D gene is named only where the DNA matches it firmly. Size values are once, few and many counts, or a class for expanded clones, and some rows have none.

. TRBJ2-3 . TRBV7-9 CASSLVRGAVSTDTQYF TGTGCCAGCAGCTTAGTTAGGGGGGCCGTGAGTACAGATACGCAGTATTTT
. TRBJ2-7 . TRBV6-2/TRBV6-3 CASSYEDGSYEQYF TGTGCCAGCAGTTACGAGGACGGATCCTACGAGCAGTACTTC
. TRBJ2-7 . TRBV5-1 CASSLWPYEQYF TGCGCCAGCAGCTTGTGGCCCTACGAGCAGTACTTC
. TRBJ1-6 TRBD1 TRBV6-5 CASRKGQGENSPLHF TGTGCCAGCAGGAAAGGACAGGGGGAAAACTCACCCCTCCACTTT
. TRBJ1-1 . TRBV11-3 CASSPARGTEAFF TGTGCCAGCAGCCCCGCCAGGGGCACTGAAGCTTTCTTT
. TRBJ2-5 . TRBV2 CASSEAQETQYF TGTGCCAGCAGTGAAGCGCAAGAGACCCAGTACTTC
. TRBJ2-2 TRBD2 TRBV4-2 CASSQEVAGAGELFF TGTGCCAGCAGCCAAGAAGTAGCGGGAGCCGGGGAGCTGTTTTTT
. TRBJ2-1 . TRBV29-1 CSAGGNEQFF TGCAGCGCCGGAGGCAATGAGCAGTTCTTC
few TRBJ1-2 TRBD1 TRBV19 CASTPYPDRDYGYTF TGTGCCAGTACCCCATATCCAGACAGGGACTATGGCTACACCTTC
. TRBJ2-7 TRBD2 TRBV19 CASSMGVGGSYEQYF TGTGCCAGTAGTATGGGGGTCGGGGGGTCCTACGAGCAGTACTTC
once TRBJ1-4 . TRBV6-1 CASSEAWYSSAELFF TGTGCCAGCAGTGAAGCGTGGTATTCGTCGGCCGAACTGTTTTTT
once TRBJ1-5 . TRBV28 CASSWGGGGYSNQPQHF TGTGCCAGCAGTTGGGGGGGCGGCGGATATAGCAATCAGCCCCAGCATTTT
. TRBJ2-2 . TRBV13 CASSSPDTGELFF TGTGCCAGCAGCTCCCCCGACACCGGGGAGCTGTTTTTT
few TRBJ2-7 TRBD1 TRBV14 CASSHRDRVIHEQYF TGTGCCAGCAGCCATAGGGACAGGGTAATCCACGAGCAGTACTTC
. TRBJ1-4 . TRBV12-3/TRBV12-4 CASSLRQNEKLFF TGTGCCAGCAGTCTACGACAGAATGAAAAACTGTTTTTT
. TRBJ2-2 . TRBV6-5 CASSWSMTGELFF TGTGCCAGCAGTTGGAGCATGACCGGGGAGCTGTTTTTT
. TRBJ1-2 . TRBV28 CASSTGSTSFNGYTF TGTGCCAGCAGTACGGGGAGTACATCATTCAATGGCTACACCTTC
once TRBJ1-2 . TRBV11-2 CASSLDDRTYGYTF TGTGCCAGCAGCTTAGATGACAGAACCTATGGCTACACCTTC
. TRBJ2-3 . TRBV19 CASSIGASGADTQYF TGTGCCAGTAGTATAGGGGCGTCGGGGGCAGATACGCAGTATTTT
. TRBJ2-3 . TRBV30 CAWAPRGKADTQYF TGTGCCTGGGCCCCCCGCGGGAAGGCAGATACGCAGTATTTT
. TRBJ2-3 TRBD2 TRBV19 CASSTNGLAGGPDTQYF TGTGCCAGTAGCACTAACGGCCTGGCGGGAGGGCCAGATACGCAGTATTTT
. TRBJ2-7 TRBD1 TRBV10-3 CAISPSAGGQGYEQYF TGTGCCATCAGTCCTTCCGCCGGCGGACAGGGTTACGAGCAGTACTTC
. TRBJ1-1 . TRBV18 CASSPMGAEAFF TGTGCCAGCTCACCTATGGGTGCTGAAGCTTTCTTT
. TRBJ1-1 . TRBV7-9 CASSPTQIDSNTEAFF TGTGCCAGCAGCCCGACCCAGATTGACTCGAACACTGAAGCTTTCTTT
. TRBJ2-7 . TRBV10-3 CAISVDRGGGYYEQYF TGTGCCATCAGTGTTGACAGGGGAGGGGGGTACTACGAGCAGTACTTC
. TRBJ1-1 . TRBV11-1 CASSLGSGGQDEAFF TGTGCCAGCAGTTTAGGCTCTGGGGGGCAAGATGAAGCTTTCTTT
. TRBJ2-7 TRBD1 TRBV7-3 CASSLGDQGARQYF TGTGCCAGCAGCTTAGGGGACCAGGGGGCACGGCAGTACTTC